This note documents a single TCR beta chain sequence. The target antigen is unknown. This specimen comes from a study of Ad26.COV2.S vaccination and SARS-CoV-2 variants. Overall study context: The study gave Ad26.COV2.S intramuscularly, once or twice 56 days apart. Regarding the study as a whole: There was reportedly substantial breadth in spike-specific CD8+ and CD4+ T cell responses after vaccination.

Treatment denoted: around 19 received Ad26.COV2.S at low or high dose, single or two shots; about 5 received placebo; per-sample allocation not given. Collection of samples fell on day 63 after the first vaccine or placebo injection. Adults aged 18-55 years in Boston included the donor. An Ad26 vector expressing Wuhan-strain SARS-CoV-2 spike constituted the vaccine. Sequencing used immunoSEQ multiplex PCR; TCRdb keeps in-frame clones, though not all of them. The sample yields about 350,000 clones, approximately 86% seen once. There are 12 residues in the CDR3. J gave up 12 bases and V 5 bases, and 6 bases lay outside the gene matches.

This sequence originates from a person between 18 and 65 years old who received the Ad26.COV2.S COVID-19 vaccine or a placebo. The gene calls are TRBV12-3 or TRBV12-4 and TRBJ2-1, with 8 bases aligning to TRBD1. The source material was peripheral blood, sampled in a trial of Ad26.COV2.S vaccine versus placebo. CDR3 amino acids: CASSPGQGGQFF. CDR3 DNA sequence: TGTGCCAGCAGTCCCGGACAGGGCGGGCAGTTCTTC.